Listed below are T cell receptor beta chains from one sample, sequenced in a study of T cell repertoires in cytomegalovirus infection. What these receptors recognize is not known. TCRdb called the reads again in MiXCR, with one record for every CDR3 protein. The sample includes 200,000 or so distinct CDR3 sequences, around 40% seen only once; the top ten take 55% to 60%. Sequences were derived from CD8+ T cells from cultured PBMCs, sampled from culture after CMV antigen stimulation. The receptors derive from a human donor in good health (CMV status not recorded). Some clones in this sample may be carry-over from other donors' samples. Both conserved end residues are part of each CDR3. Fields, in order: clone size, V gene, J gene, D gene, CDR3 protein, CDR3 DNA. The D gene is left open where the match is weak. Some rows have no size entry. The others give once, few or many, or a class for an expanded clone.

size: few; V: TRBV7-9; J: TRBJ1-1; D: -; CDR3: CASSPSEYTEAFF; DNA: TGTGCCAGCAGCCCCTCAGAGTACACTGAAGCTTTCTTT
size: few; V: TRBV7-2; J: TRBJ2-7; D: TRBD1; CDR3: CASSTGTATYEQYF; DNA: TGTGCCAGCAGCACCGGGACAGCCACCTACGAGCAGTACTTC
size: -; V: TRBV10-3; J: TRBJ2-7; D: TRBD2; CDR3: CAISVLAGGAYVQYF; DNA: TGTGCCATCAGTGTACTAGCGGGGGGGGCCTACGTGCAGTACTTC
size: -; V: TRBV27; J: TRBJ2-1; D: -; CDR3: CASGLHLGTPPADEQFF; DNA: TGTGCCAGCGGATTGCACCTCGGGACTCCACCTGCCGATGAGCAGTTCTTC
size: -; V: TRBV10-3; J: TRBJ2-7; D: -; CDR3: CAISEDRPYEQYF; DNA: TGTGCCATCAGTGAGGACAGGCCCTACGAGCAGTACTTC
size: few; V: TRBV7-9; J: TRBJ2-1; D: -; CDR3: CASTLAYEQFF; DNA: TGTGCCAGCACCCTTGCGTATGAGCAGTTCTTC
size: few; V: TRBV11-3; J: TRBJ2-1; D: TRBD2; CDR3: CASSLSGGAVNEQFF; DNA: TGTGCCAGCAGCTTGAGCGGGGGGGCGGTCAATGAGCAGTTCTTC
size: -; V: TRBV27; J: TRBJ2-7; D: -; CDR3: CASSHLEGLRTSYEQYF; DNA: TGTGCCAGCAGTCACCTCGAGGGGCTGAGAACCTCCTACGAGCAGTACTTC
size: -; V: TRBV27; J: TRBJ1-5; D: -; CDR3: CASSFTGLNQPQHF; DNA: TGTGCCAGCAGTTTTACGGGCCTAAATCAGCCCCAGCATTTT
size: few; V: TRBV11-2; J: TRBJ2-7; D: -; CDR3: CASSFPRGRLVANEQYF; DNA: TGTGCCAGCAGCTTCCCCCGGGGGAGGCTAGTTGCCAACGAGCAGTACTTC
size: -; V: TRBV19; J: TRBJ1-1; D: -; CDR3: CASRQAGNTEAFF; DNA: TGTGCCAGTAGACAGGCGGGGAACACTGAAGCTTTCTTT
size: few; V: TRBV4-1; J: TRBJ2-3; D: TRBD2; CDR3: CASSQGHPSGGSTDTQYF; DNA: TGCGCCAGCAGCCAAGGCCACCCTAGCGGGGGGAGCACAGATACGCAGTATTTT
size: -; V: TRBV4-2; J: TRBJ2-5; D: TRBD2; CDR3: CASSRRTSGPQETQYF; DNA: TGTGCCAGCAGCCGACGGACTAGCGGCCCTCAAGAGACCCAGTACTTC
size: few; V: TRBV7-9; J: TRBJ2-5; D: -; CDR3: CASSSYRETQYF; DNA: TGTGCCAGCAGCTCCTACAGGGAGACCCAGTACTTC
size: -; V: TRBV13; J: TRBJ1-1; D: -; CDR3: CASSFRVYREVNTEAFF; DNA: TGTGCCAGCAGTTTTCGAGTTTACAGGGAGGTGAACACTGAAGCTTTCTTT
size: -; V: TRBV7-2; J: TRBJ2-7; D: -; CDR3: CASSLDQQEDSSYEQYF; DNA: TGTGCCAGCAGCTTAGATCAACAGGAGGATAGCTCCTACGAGCAGTACTTC
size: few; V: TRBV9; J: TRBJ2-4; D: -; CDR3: CASSVGGAPGNIQYF; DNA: TGTGCCAGCAGCGTAGGAGGGGCGCCCGGAAACATTCAGTACTTC
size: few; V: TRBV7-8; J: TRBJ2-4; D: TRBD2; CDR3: CASSPETGGVQYF; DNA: TGTGCCAGCAGCCCCGAGACCGGGGGGGTACAGTACTTC
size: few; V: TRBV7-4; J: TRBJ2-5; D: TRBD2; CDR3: CASSPAGQTQETQYF; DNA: TGTGCCAGCAGCCCAGCGGGGCAGACCCAAGAGACCCAGTACTTC
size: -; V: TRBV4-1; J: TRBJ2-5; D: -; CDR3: CASSQDGQLETQYF; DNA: TGCGCCAGCAGCCAAGATGGGCAGTTAGAGACCCAGTACTTC
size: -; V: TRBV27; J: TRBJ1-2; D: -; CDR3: CASSPATANYGYTF; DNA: TGTGCCAGCAGTCCCGCGACAGCGAACTATGGCTACACCTTC
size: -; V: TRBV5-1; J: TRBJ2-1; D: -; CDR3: CASSGQGPVNEQFF; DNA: TGCGCCAGCAGCGGTCAGGGTCCGGTAAATGAGCAGTTCTTC
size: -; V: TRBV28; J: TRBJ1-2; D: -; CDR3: CASSPTNYGYTF; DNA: TGTGCCAGCAGTCCAACTAACTATGGCTACACCTTC
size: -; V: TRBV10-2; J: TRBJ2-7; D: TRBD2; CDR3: CASSVKRGDEQYF; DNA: TGCGCCAGCAGTGTTAAGCGGGGAGACGAGCAGTACTTC
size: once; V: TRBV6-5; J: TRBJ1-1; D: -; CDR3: CASSVLGTEAFF; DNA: TGTGCCAGCAGCGTACTGGGGACTGAAGCTTTCTTT
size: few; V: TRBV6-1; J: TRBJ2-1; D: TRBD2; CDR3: CASITLTSGISYNEQFF; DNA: TGTGCCAGCATCACGTTGACTAGCGGGATCTCCTACAATGAGCAGTTCTTC
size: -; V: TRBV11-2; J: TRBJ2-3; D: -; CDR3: CASSLGSGPPTDTQYF; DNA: TGTGCCAGCAGCTTAGGGTCAGGACCGCCAACAGATACGCAGTATTTT
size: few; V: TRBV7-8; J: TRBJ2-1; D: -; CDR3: CASSFFRTPNEQFF; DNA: TGTGCCAGCAGCTTCTTTCGGACCCCCAATGAGCAGTTCTTC
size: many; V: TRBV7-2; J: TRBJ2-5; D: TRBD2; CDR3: CASSSPLAGVGETQYF; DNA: TGTGCCAGCAGCTCCCCGCTAGCGGGAGTAGGAGAGACCCAGTACTTC
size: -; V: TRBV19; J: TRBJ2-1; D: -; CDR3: CASSLRGDSYNEQFF; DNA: TGTGCCAGTAGTCTCCGGGGTGACTCCTACAATGAGCAGTTCTTC
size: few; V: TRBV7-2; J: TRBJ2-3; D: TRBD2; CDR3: CASSRIPQGLAGGRGTDTQYF; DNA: TGTGCCAGCAGCAGAATACCTCAAGGACTAGCGGGAGGGCGCGGCACAGATACGCAGTATTTT
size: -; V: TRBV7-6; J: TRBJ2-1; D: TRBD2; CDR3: CASSLVSAAGSYNEQFF; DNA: TGTGCCAGCAGCTTAGTTTCTGCAGCGGGGTCCTACAATGAGCAGTTCTTC
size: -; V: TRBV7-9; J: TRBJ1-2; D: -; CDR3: CASSLGMRISDYGYTF; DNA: TGTGCCAGCAGCTTAGGGATGCGGATATCGGACTATGGCTACACCTTC
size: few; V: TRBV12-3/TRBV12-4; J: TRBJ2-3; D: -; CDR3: CASSSIVGLTDTQYF; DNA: TGTGCCAGCAGTTCGATAGTAGGTCTCACAGATACGCAGTATTTT
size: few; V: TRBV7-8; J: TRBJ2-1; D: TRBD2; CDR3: CASTPYGLAGGKGQFF; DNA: TGTGCCAGCACCCCTTACGGGCTAGCGGGAGGGAAAGGGCAGTTCTTC
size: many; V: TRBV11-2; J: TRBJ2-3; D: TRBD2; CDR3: CASSLGGLADTDTQYF; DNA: TGTGCCAGCAGCTTAGGGGGTCTAGCGGACACAGATACGCAGTATTTT
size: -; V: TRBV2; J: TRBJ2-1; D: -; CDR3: CAHSGPLNEQFF; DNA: TGTGCGCACTCAGGGCCCCTAAATGAGCAGTTCTTC
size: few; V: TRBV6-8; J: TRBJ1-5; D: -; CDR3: CAFGDSWNQPQHF; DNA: TGTGCCTTTGGGGACTCGTGGAATCAGCCCCAGCATTTT
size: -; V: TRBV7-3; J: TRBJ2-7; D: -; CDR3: CATSWGVGYEQYF; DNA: TGTGCCACCTCGTGGGGGGTCGGCTACGAGCAGTACTTC
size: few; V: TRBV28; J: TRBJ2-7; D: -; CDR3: CASSLIGGQAYEQYF; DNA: TGTGCCAGCAGTTTGATAGGGGGGCAGGCCTACGAGCAGTACTTC
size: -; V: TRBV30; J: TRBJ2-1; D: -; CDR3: CAWSVGDDEQFF; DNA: TGTGCCTGGAGTGTAGGGGACGATGAGCAGTTCTTC
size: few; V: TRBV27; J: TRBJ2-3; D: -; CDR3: CASSGQHTDTQYF; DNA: TGTGCCAGCAGTGGACAGCACACAGATACGCAGTATTTT
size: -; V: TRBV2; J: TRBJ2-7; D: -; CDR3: CASSNPSDGFIYEQYF; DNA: TGTGCCAGCAGTAACCCCTCGGACGGATTTATCTACGAGCAGTACTTC
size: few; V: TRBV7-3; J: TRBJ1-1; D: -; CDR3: CASRPNGDGTEAFF; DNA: TGTGCCAGCAGACCCAATGGAGACGGCACTGAAGCTTTCTTT
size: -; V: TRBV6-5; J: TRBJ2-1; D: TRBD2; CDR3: CASSSSELAGVRSEQFF; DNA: TGTGCCAGCAGTTCCTCCGAACTAGCGGGGGTACGGTCGGAGCAGTTCTTC
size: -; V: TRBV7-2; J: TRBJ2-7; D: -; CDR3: CASSSGDKSRVQYF; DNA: TGTGCAAGCAGCTCAGGAGATAAGAGTCGCGTGCAGTACTTC
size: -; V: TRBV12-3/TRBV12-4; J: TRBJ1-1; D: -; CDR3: CASTLDGDQNTEAFF; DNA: TGTGCCAGCACCCTGGACGGAGACCAGAACACTGAAGCTTTCTTT
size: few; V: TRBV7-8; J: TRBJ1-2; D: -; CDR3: CASSLSLRSGTGYTF; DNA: TGTGCCAGCAGCTTATCTCTGCGCTCGGGGACTGGCTACACCTTC
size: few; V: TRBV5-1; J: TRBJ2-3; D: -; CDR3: CASSDGIRPRRDTQYF; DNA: TGCGCCAGCAGCGACGGGATTCGACCCCGGAGGGATACGCAGTATTTT
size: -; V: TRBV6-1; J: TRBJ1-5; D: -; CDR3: CASSEKSTGLLQPQHF; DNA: TGTGCCAGCAGTGAAAAGTCTACAGGCCTCCTTCAGCCCCAGCATTTT
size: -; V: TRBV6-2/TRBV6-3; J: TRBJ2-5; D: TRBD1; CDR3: CASNQGAQETQYF; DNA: TGTGCCAGCAATCAGGGGGCGCAAGAGACCCAGTACTTC
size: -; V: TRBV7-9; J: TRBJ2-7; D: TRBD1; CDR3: CASSSPRDRGLWEQYF; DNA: TGTGCCAGCAGCTCCCCCCGGGACAGGGGGCTGTGGGAGCAGTACTTC
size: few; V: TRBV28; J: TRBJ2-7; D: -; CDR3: CASRPAAAPEQYF; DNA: TGTGCCAGCAGACCCGCCGCAGCCCCCGAGCAGTACTTC
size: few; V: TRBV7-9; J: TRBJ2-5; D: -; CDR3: CASSSSEQETQYF; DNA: TGTGCCAGCAGCTCTAGCGAGCAAGAGACCCAGTACTTC
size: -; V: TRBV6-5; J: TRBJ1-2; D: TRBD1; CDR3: CASSYSGQGVYGYTF; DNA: TGTGCCAGCAGTTACTCGGGACAGGGGGTCTATGGCTACACCTTC
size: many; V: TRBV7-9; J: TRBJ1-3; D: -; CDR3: CASSLQGNTIYF; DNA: TGTGCCAGCAGTCTACAGGGAAACACCATATATTTT
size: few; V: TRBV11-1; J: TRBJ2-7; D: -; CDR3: CASSLEEWVDEQYF; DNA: TGTGCCAGCAGCTTAGAGGAGTGGGTCGACGAGCAGTACTTC
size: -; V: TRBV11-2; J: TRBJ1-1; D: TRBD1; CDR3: CASSFWDRGRGTEAFF; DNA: TGTGCCAGCAGCTTCTGGGACAGGGGGCGCGGGACTGAAGCTTTCTTT
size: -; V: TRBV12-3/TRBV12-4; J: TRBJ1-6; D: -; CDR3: CASGGTLTPLHF; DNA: TGTGCCAGCGGAGGGACCTTAACACCCCTCCACTTT
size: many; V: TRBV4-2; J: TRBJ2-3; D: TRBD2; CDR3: CASSQVAGGGTDTQYF; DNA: TGTGCCAGCAGCCAAGTAGCGGGGGGTGGCACAGATACGCAGTATTTT